A single sample is the source of the 13 T cell receptor beta chains below, sequenced in a study of T cell changes during pregnancy in multiple sclerosis. The protocol was immunoSEQ multiplex PCR, while the TCRdb copy is restricted to in-frame clones and leaves out a portion. The table lists about 59,000 clones, more than 75% of them singletons. Sequencing was carried out using peripheral blood from another person, used as feeder cells. The receptors derive from a human donor whose cells served as feeder cells for cultures in a pregnancy study.

J is TRBJ2-7 and V is TRBV2, with TRBD1 identical over 9 bases. V was clipped by 3 bases and J by 5 bases; unmatched bases: 8. The CDR3 consists of 15 residues. The germline gives CDR1 SNHLY, CDR2 FYNNEI. The CDR3 DNA reads TGTGCCAGCAGTGAGGATCCCGGGACAGGGAACGAGCAGTACTTC. This codes for CASSEDPGTGNEQYF. The full variable domain, rest sourced from reference TRBV2 and TRBJ2-7, is EPEVTQTPSHQVTQMGQEVILRCVPISNHLYFYWYRQILGQKVEFLVSFYNNEISEKSEIFDDQFSVERPDGSNFTLKIRSTKLEDSAMYFCASSEDPGTGNEQYFGPGTRLTVT.

V is TRBV4-3 and J is TRBJ2-6; perhaps D is TRBD1 or TRBD2 (6 bases each). Germline V lookup: CDR1 LGHNA, CDR2 YSLEER. V lost 0 bases and J lost 4, with 10 bases in between. The CDR3 runs 16 residues. The chain's CDR3 is CASSQDPGAGANVLTF. The CDR3 region has the DNA TGCGCCAGCAGCCAAGATCCGGGGGCCGGGGCCAACGTCCTGACTTTC.

V gene TRBV7-2 combines with J gene TRBJ1-2; D remains ambiguous. CDR3 length: 13 residues. The V and J ends lost 3 bases and 4 bases respectively, with 9 bases between them. Germline CDR1 is SGHTA and CDR2 is FQGNSA. DNA of the CDR3: TGTGCCAGCAGCTTTGGACGGAGCTATGGCTACACCTTC. It codes for CASSFGRSYGYTF.

The genes are TRBV4-2 and TRBJ1-2, with D unresolved. Germline assignment: CDR1 LGHNA and CDR2 YNFKEQ. The germline V and J ends were trimmed by 4 bases and 4 bases, with 13 bases remaining between them. CDR3 size: 14 residues. CDR3 amino acids: CASSLGSTSYGYTF. The CDR3 coding sequence is TGTGCCAGCAGCCTCGGGTCGACTTCCTATGGCTACACCTTC.

The chain recombines TRBV5-6 with TRBJ1-5, with D tentatively TRBD1 (6 bases). Germline values: CDR1 SGHDT, CDR2 YYEEEE. The CDR3 contains 15 residues. V dropped 2 bases and J dropped 6 bases, with 15 bases sitting between them. The CDR3 DNA reads as TGTGCCAGCAGCTTAGGAGGGGGGGAGTTTCAGCCCCAGCATTTT. Translation gives CASSLGGGEFQPQHF.

This clone was counted a few times. This rearrangement joins TRBV7-2 to TRBJ1-5; D unclear. The ends were cut back, 7 bases at V and 7 bases at J, with 17 bases in the middle. Germline lookup yields CDR1 SGHTA and CDR2 FQGNSA. The CDR3 is made up of 14 amino acids. DNA of the CDR3: TGTGCCAGCACCAAGGACGGTTACGGGCAGCCCCAGCATTTT. Protein: CASTKDGYGQPQHF.

The chain combines TRBV5-4 with TRBJ1-4; D not certain. The CDR3 runs 13 residues. Germline V gene data show CDR1 as SGHNT and CDR2 as YYREEE (reference sequence). Trimming pared 0 bases from V and 5 bases from J, leaving 5 bases between. In nucleotides, the CDR3 is TGTGCCAGCAGCTTGGCCCCGAATGAAAAACTGTTTTTT. As protein: CASSLAPNEKLFF.

V is TRBV28 and J is TRBJ1-2; 7 bases map to TRBD1. This CDR3 spans 14 amino acids. Germline-derived CDR1 and CDR2 are MDHEN and SYDVKM. V trimming: 5 bases; J trimming: 8 bases; junction bases outside the gene matches: 11. The CDR3 region has the DNA TGTGCCAGCAGTAGTAACACAGGGGTAGGCGGCTACACCTTC. It codes for CASSSNTGVGGYTF.

The count of this clone is one. The chain couples TRBV18 to TRBJ1-2; D might be TRBD1 (5 bases). CDR1 and CDR2 from the germline V gene are KGHSH and LQKENI. Trimming left V 6 bases short and J 0 bases short, with 14 bases between. This CDR3 has 15 amino acids. CDR3: CASSAAGTANYGYTF. For the CDR3, the DNA is TGTGCCAGCTCGGCCGCCGGGACTGCTAACTATGGCTACACCTTC.

J is TRBJ1-2 and V is TRBV5-6; D is unresolved. CDR1 SGHDT and CDR2 YYEEEE come from the germline V gene. Deletions cut 2 bases from V and 2 bases from J, with 7 bases between. The CDR3 has 13 amino acids. CDR3: CASSLGRNYGYTF. The CDR3 DNA reads as TGTGCCAGCAGCTTAGGACGAAACTATGGCTACACCTTC.

The chain is built from TRBV15 and TRBJ1-4, with D possibly TRBD1 on 5 matching bases. This CDR3 contains 17 residues. Trimming pared 1 base from V and 8 bases from J, leaving 20 bases between. In germline, CDR1 is LNHNV, CDR2 YYDKDF (reference sequence). In nucleotides, the CDR3 is TGTGCCACCAGCAGAGGCCAGGCAGCAGGGTCGGGGGAAAAACTGTTTTTT. Translating it yields CATSRGQAAGSGEKLFF.

The V gene is TRBV11-2, the J gene TRBJ2-7; the D call may be TRBD1 or TRBD2 (5 bases each). V lost 1 base to trimming and J lost 5 bases, with 15 bases between them. There are 15 residues in the CDR3. From germline, CDR1 is SGHAT and CDR2 FQNNGV. CDR3 nucleotide sequence: TGTGCCAGCAGCTTAGTCGCGGGCCAGGGCCACGAGCAGTACTTC. This codes for CASSLVAGQGHEQYF. Supplemented by reference TRBV11-2 and TRBJ2-7, the full variable domain reads EAGVAQSPRYKIIEKRQSVAFWCNPISGHATLYWYQQILGQGPKLLIQFQNNGVVDDSQLPKDRFSAERLKGVDSTLKIQPAKLEDSAVYLCASSLVAGQGHEQYFGPGTRLTVT.

The chain joins TRBV4-3 to TRBJ2-3; D not certain. V lost 3 bases, J lost 7 bases, and 8 bases lay in between. Germline loops: CDR1 LGHNA, CDR2 YSLEER. The CDR3 has 12 amino acids. CDR3 loop: CASSHGENTQYF. CDR3 coding DNA: TGCGCCAGCAGCCACGGTGAAAATACGCAGTATTTT.